This T cell receptor beta chain was sequenced for a study of blood T cell repertoires in COVID-19. Overall study: The United States, Italy and Spain supplied acute and convalescent COVID-19 samples. The analysed material was cDNA or gDNA that came from T cells, B-cell-depleted T cells, or PBMCs.

The CDR3 consists of 15 residues. From germline, CDR1 is SQVTM and CDR2 ANQGSEA. Unmatched junction bases numbered 8, after V lost 0 bases and J lost 8 bases. This clone was detected only a few times. Original processing notes: Researchers report that nucleated cell counts were estimated from reference gene primer amplification. Sequenced by immunoSEQ multiplex PCR; TCRdb stores in-frame clones only, minus some. The D gene and trimming were derived from the DNA, and the V and J assignments and clone size from that table. This sample has 90,000 to 120,000 clones, with around 88% found just once. The chain couples TRBV29-1 to TRBJ1-4; 8 bases are a match to TRBD1. The receptor comes from a man in his fifties or sixties with active or convalescent COVID-19. The sample taken for sequencing was peripheral blood. In nucleotides, the CDR3 is TGCAGCGTTGAAGATCGAGACAGGGGAGGCGAAAAACTGTTTTTT. As protein: CSVEDRDRGGEKLFF.